The T cell receptor beta chain described here comes from a study of T cell responses to AZD1222 COVID-19 vaccine. Background on the study: Combined were second doses at about 4 or about 12 weeks.

For this clone: Its antigen is as yet unknown.

The repertoire was sequenced with immunoSEQ multiplex PCR; TCRdb's copy has only in-frame clones and lacks some. Of around 200,000 clones listed, approximately 93% were seen once; the top ten hold approximately 3.9%. Germline V CDR1 and CDR2: SGHDN, FVKESK. The J segment lost 0 bases and the V segment lost 4 bases, leaving 0 bases of the junction unmatched. The CDR3 is 14 amino acids. Study observations and caveats: Elevations in Spike-specific TCR breadth and depth followed administration of two AZD1222 doses. Repertoires were obtained solely post-peak T cell response. Reportedly, nearly half of unique spike TCRs recognized epitopes outside B.1.351/B.1.1.7 mutations.

This TCR was recovered from an adult in good health. The sample here was peripheral blood, taken on day 0 of AZD1222 vaccination. J is TRBJ1-3 and V is TRBV14, with TRBD1 matching 7 bases. CDR3: CASSRDSSGNTIYF. The CDR3 DNA reads TGTGCCAGCAGCCGGGACAGCTCTGGAAACACCATATATTTT. The full variable domain, rest sourced from reference TRBV14 and TRBJ1-3, is EAGVTQFPSHSVIEKGQTVTLRCDPISGHDNLYWYRRVMGKEIKFLLHFVKESKQDESGMPNNRFLAERTGGTYSTLKVQPAELEDSGVYFCASSRDSSGNTIYFGEGSWLTVV.